This TCR beta chain appears in the sequencing data of a study of T cell responses to AZD1222 COVID-19 vaccine. Comments on this clone: Its antigen is not known.

V lost 6 bases to trimming and J lost 2 bases, with 14 bases between them. CDR3 length equals 14 residues. Per germline, CDR1 MNHNY and CDR2 SVGAGI (reference sequence). Profiling relied on immunoSEQ multiplex PCR, and the TCRdb table lists in-frame clones only, not all of them. Among around 91,000 clones listed, approximately 90% were seen once. Broader study findings: Reports say nearly half of spike-specific TCRs go after unmutated variant regions.

The sequence was collected from an adult who received the AZD1222 COVID-19 vaccine. The V gene is TRBV6-6, the J gene TRBJ2-7; D may be TRBD1 or TRBD2 (5 bases each). The sample in question was peripheral blood, obtained 28 days after the second AZD1222 dose. The CDR3 DNA follows: TGTGCCAGCAGAACCGGGACGGGAACCTACGAGCAGTACTTC. Amino acids: CASRTGTGTYEQYF.